Given below is one T cell receptor (beta chain) in context. The antigen it recognizes is unknown. No quality values exist for individual bases; no much larger clone is one base distant. The sample originates from a study of T cell responses to AZD1222 COVID-19 vaccine (dated by TCRdb to 2020 to 2023). For context, the study as a whole: TCR sequencing covered 233 trial participants: about 210 given two doses of AZD1222 and about 26 given two doses of MenACWY control vaccine. Enrollment into the trials was organized by age into subgroups of 18-55, 56-69 and 70-plus years, and those subgroups contained roughly 150, 30 and 60 TCR-sequenced participants, respectively. Summary of the overall study and its limitations: Conclusions about previously exposed vaccinees are limited, since just five to seven AZD1222 recipients were seropositive for SARS-CoV-2 at baseline. Because no day 14 peak-response samples were available, the repertoires could be characterized only after the peak T cell response. After two AZD1222 doses, both the breadth and the depth of spike-specific TCRs were significantly higher than at day 0 and than in MenACWY recipients. Reportedly, close to half of the unique spike-specific TCRs recognized epitopes lying outside the regions that are mutated in the B.1.351 and B.1.1.7 variants. Most participants were white British and females outnumbered males, and the authors suggested that clonal diversity may have been underestimated. Vaccine-associated CD4 TCRs spanned the whole spike protein, with dominant responses in regions 160-218 and 743-854. In the small 56-69-year group, the increase in depth fell short of significance, most likely because of low power.

This sample's time point label indicates: about 28 days (+/-7) after the second vaccine dose. Because spike-specific TCR depth and breadth did not differ between the two schedules, AZD1222 recipients who got a second dose at roughly 4 weeks were pooled with those who got a second dose at roughly 12 weeks. Samples from vaccinated people were obtained from the UK trials COV001 and COV002, which included a single-blind randomized controlled phase 2/3 trial of AZD1222 (ChAdOx1 nCoV-19) in healthy adults. For TCRbeta chain sequencing, PBMC samples were collected from trial participants at day 0 and at day 28 after the second dose. The CDR3 regions of human TCRbeta chains were analyzed by immunosequencing. As for the authors' bioinformatics: TCRs in the repertoires were matched against a reference library of SARS-CoV-2-specific TCRs that had been generated with the MIRA antigen-specificity platform. Breadth was defined as the fraction of unique TCRs that were SARS-CoV-2-associated, and depth was defined as the fraction of total T cells that were SARS-CoV-2-associated. Using the MIRA data, each spike-specific TCR was assigned both to the spike region to which the TCR was reactive and to a CD4 or CD8 class. Log10-transformed breadth and depth values were compared by one-way ANOVA with Sidak's multiple comparisons tests. The clones in this table, taken by TCRdb from immuneACCESS, are in-frame only. Not every clone is retained; where verified, under half of the shortfall comes from an unresolved V gene, and the cause of the rest is unknown. That table furnishes V, J and clone size, whereas the DNA furnished D and trimming. This sample lists 70,000 to 75,000 clones; 87% were detected once. Approximately 1.3% of the sample rests with the top ten.

Sequences were derived from peripheral blood, sampled 28 days after the second AZD1222 dose. The clonotype was recovered from an adult who received the AZD1222 COVID-19 vaccine.

Here is the DNA: TGTGCCACCACCCCCGTCGTCCCCCGGGAGCTGTTTTTT. This sequence encodes CATTPVVPRELFF. The V and J segments used are TRBV18 and TRBJ2-2; the D gene identity is not certain. Sequences KGHSH (CDR1) and LQKENI (CDR2) are obtained from the germline V gene. Trimming costs V 10 bases and J 9 bases, and their ends lie 18 bases apart. The CDR3 contains 13 residues, cysteine and phenylalanine counted. The DNA shown is the 39-base CDR3, in frame from base 1. When the CDR3 is completed using the reference TRBV18 and TRBJ2-2 genes on either side, the full variable domain is NAGVMQNPRHLVRRRGQEARLRCSPMKGHSHVYWYRQLPEEGLKFMVYLQKENIIDESGMPKERFSAEFPKEGPSILRIQQVVRGDSAAYFCATTPVVPRELFFGEGSRLTVL.